This T cell receptor (beta chain) was sequenced during a study of T cells in Graves' hyperthyroidism and ophthalmopathy. Across the whole study: Peripheral blood sampling occurred at initial diagnosis, before any treatment.

The TCR beta CDR3 regions underwent amplification using RNA transcripts as the source. Researchers ran a first-round RT-PCR on the TCR CDR3 using the HTBI primer set. Each CDR3 protein is one row after TCRdb ran MiXCR on the multiplex PCR reads. The repertoire consists of hundreds of thousands of distinct CDR3 sequences, with less than 15% occurring once and the leading ten covering 9.5% to 13%. General study findings and limits: The majority of expanded thyroid clonotypes above 0.001 also appeared in blood. Using 13 V-J features, a model discriminated ophthalmopathy from stable hyperthyroidism.

Graves' hyperthyroidism was deemed stable absent ophthalmopathy progression within 18 months. This CDR3 has 15 residues. J lost 6 bases, V lost 6 bases, and 15 bases had no gene match. CDR1 DFQATT and CDR2 SNEGSKA come from the germline V gene (reference sequence). This clonotype was seen ten or more times. Its antigen remains unknown. The sample taken for sequencing was blood. This TCR was sampled from a young woman with Graves' hyperthyroidism. The chain is built from TRBV20-1 and TRBJ1-2; the match to TRBD1 covers 8 bases. The chain's CDR3 is CSAPPGQASRNGYTF. The DNA for the CDR3 is TGCAGTGCCCCACCGGGACAGGCCTCTAGGAATGGCTACACCTTC.